These T cell receptor beta chains were read from a single sample in a study of T cell repertoires in cytomegalovirus infection. TCRdb called the reads again in MiXCR, with one record for every CDR3 protein. The sample lists about 500,000 distinct CDR3 sequences; 25% to 35% were seen once. Their specific antigens are unknown. The source was cultured PBMCs, collected from culture after CMV antigen stimulation. The source of these receptors is a human donor in good health (CMV status not recorded). Some clones in this sample may be carry-over from other donors' samples. CDR3s include the opening cysteine and the closing phenylalanine or tryptophan. A D gene is named only where the DNA matches it firmly. A row's size may be missing; if present it is once, few, many or a size class.

clone size	V gene	D gene	J gene	CDR3 DNA	CDR3 protein
.	TRBV7-2	.	TRBJ1-5	TGTGCCAGCAGCGGGACCGCCTTTGAGCCCCAGCATTTT	CASSGTAFEPQHF
.	TRBV7-8	TRBD2	TRBJ2-3	TGTGCCAGCAGCCTTAGCGGGGGGGGAGCGCAGTATTTT	CASSLSGGGAQYF
.	TRBV24-1	.	TRBJ2-5	TGTGCCACCAGTGATCCCTTAGGTGAAGTGGCGGAGACCCAGTACTTC	CATSDPLGEVAETQYF
few	TRBV24-1	.	TRBJ2-2	TGTGCCACGTGCTGCGGGGGCTCCGGGGAGCTGTTTTTT	CATCCGGSGELFF
.	TRBV7-2	.	TRBJ2-3	TGTGCCAGCAGCTTAGCGCCTCCCCCCGGAGATACGCAGTATTTT	CASSLAPPPGDTQYF
.	TRBV6-2/TRBV6-3	.	TRBJ1-6	TGTGCCAGCAGTGGATCACAAGTGGCTTCACCCCTCCACTTT	CASSGSQVASPLHF
.	TRBV20-1	.	TRBJ1-5	TGCAGTGCTAGAGGCCCGACATTTTCGAGCAATCAGCCCCAGCATTTT	CSARGPTFSSNQPQHF
.	TRBV29-1	.	TRBJ2-5	TGCAGCGTTGACTTTCTGCAAGAGACCCAGTACTTC	CSVDFLQETQYF
.	TRBV5-4	.	TRBJ2-1	TGTGCCAGCAGCCGTGCGCAGTCAAGGGACAATGAGCAGTTCTTC	CASSRAQSRDNEQFF
.	TRBV10-1	TRBD2	TRBJ2-1	TGCGCCAGCAGTGTTTCCCCTGCGGGAGGGCAGGATGAGCAGTTCTTC	CASSVSPAGGQDEQFF
.	TRBV5-6	.	TRBJ2-3	TGTGCCAGCAGCTTGGCCGGCGGGAACAACACAGATACGCAGTATTTT	CASSLAGGNNTDTQYF
.	TRBV12-3/TRBV12-4	.	TRBJ1-3	TGTGCCAGCAGTTTTCAGGGTGGATTGGACACCATATATTTT	CASSFQGGLDTIYF
.	TRBV19	.	TRBJ1-2	TGTGCCAGTAGTATCGGGTCAGTCGGAGACTCCCGCGCGGGCTACACCTTC	CASSIGSVGDSRAGYTF
.	TRBV6-2/TRBV6-3	TRBD2	TRBJ2-1	TGTGCCAGCAGTTACATAGCAGCGGGAGGATTGGGTGCGGGTGAGCAGTTCTTC	CASSYIAAGGLGAGEQFF
.	TRBV20-1	.	TRBJ2-3	TGCAGTGCCCCGAGGGGGTCGGCGGGGATAACAGATACGCAGTATTTT	CSAPRGSAGITDTQYF
.	TRBV7-9	.	TRBJ2-5	TGTGCCAGCAGCTCAAGGGAAGAGACCCAGTACTTC	CASSSREETQYF
few	TRBV7-6	.	TRBJ1-6	TGTGCCAGCAGCGCCAGGGATCTATCACCCCTCCACTTT	CASSARDLSPLHF
.	TRBV6-2/TRBV6-3	.	TRBJ2-3	TGTGCCAGCAGCCCCGACCTCCTCGCGCAGTATTTT	CASSPDLLAQYF
.	TRBV2	.	TRBJ1-1	TGTGCCAGCAGTGTCAAGGGGCGCGGCACTGAAGCTTTCTTT	CASSVKGRGTEAFF
.	TRBV6-5	TRBD2	TRBJ2-1	TGTGCCAGCAGGGGACTAGCGGACTACAATGAGCAGTTCTTC	CASRGLADYNEQFF
.	TRBV7-2	TRBD2	TRBJ2-3	TGTGCCAGCAGCTTATTTTCGGGTCCCCGGGAGGCGCAGTATTTT	CASSLFSGPREAQYF
.	TRBV7-2	.	TRBJ2-1	TGTGCCAGCAGCTTAGCAGGCGCTCGGGATGAGCAGTTCTTC	CASSLAGARDEQFF
once	TRBV28	.	TRBJ1-1	TGTGCCAGCAAATCCAGTTCAGTGATGAACACTGAAGCTTTCTTT	CASKSSSVMNTEAFF
.	TRBV28	.	TRBJ2-1	TGTGCCAGTACCCAAAACAATGAGCAGTTCTTC	CASTQNNEQFF
few	TRBV7-9	.	TRBJ2-1	TGTGCCAGCACAGCCTGGGACCCTCTATTGGAGCAGTTCTTC	CASTAWDPLLEQFF
few	TRBV7-6	.	TRBJ2-1	TGTGCCAGCAGCTTAGTTGGGGGCCGGGGGGAGCAGTTCTTC	CASSLVGGRGEQFF
few	TRBV7-2	TRBD1	TRBJ1-1	TGTGCCAGCAGCTTAGCGGGGACAGGGAAGAGCCCCGAAGCTTTCTTT	CASSLAGTGKSPEAFF
.	TRBV2	.	TRBJ2-5	TGTGCCAGCAGTCCTTTACTAGTGTACCAAGAGACCCAGTACTTC	CASSPLLVYQETQYF
.	TRBV10-3	TRBD2	TRBJ2-3	TGTGCCATCAGCCGGGGGCTAGCGGGGCTAAAACACACAGATACGCAGTATTTT	CAISRGLAGLKHTDTQYF
.	TRBV19	.	TRBJ2-1	TGTGCCAGTGCGGAGGGACCCCGCTCTAATGAGCAGTTCTTC	CASAEGPRSNEQFF
few	TRBV19	.	TRBJ1-2	TGTGCCAGTAGTGTACCGGGACCGTATGGCTACACCTTC	CASSVPGPYGYTF
.	TRBV12-3/TRBV12-4	TRBD2	TRBJ2-5	TGTGCCAGCAGTTCGGGACTAGCGGAGACCCAGTACTTC	CASSSGLAETQYF